This T cell receptor (beta chain) stems from a study of T cells in Graves' hyperthyroidism and ophthalmopathy. This clonotype came up many times. The CDR3 spans 17 residues. The V end was cut by 4 bases, the J end by 0 bases, with 16 bases between. Germline CDR1 is MGHRA and CDR2 is YSYEKL. Each diagnosis was grounded in clinical symptoms, serum thyroxine and TRAb, thyroid ultrasound, and orbital computed tomography. The source material, RNA transcripts, was used to amplify TCR beta CDR3 regions. First-round RT-PCR targeting the TCR CDR3 was performed with the HTBI primer set. MiXCR was run by TCRdb on the multiplex PCR reads, yielding one entry per CDR3 protein. The sample shows 75,000 to 100,000 distinct CDR3 sequences, about 40% of them seen only once.

This TCR was sampled from a woman aged 25 to 39 with Graves' hyperthyroidism. Sequencing was done on a sample of peripheral blood or thyroid tissue (not recorded which). The chain couples TRBV4-1 to TRBJ1-3; D is undetermined. The CDR3 loop reads CASSPRSAPISGNTIYF. Here the CDR3 DNA reads TGCGCCAGCAGCCCACGATCCGCTCCCATCTCTGGAAACACCATATATTTT.